The 12 T cell receptor beta chains listed next were all sequenced from one sample in a study of blood T cell repertoires in COVID-19. Repertoires were generated with immunoSEQ multiplex PCR, while TCRdb's copy carries only in-frame clones and drops some. This repertoire shows approximately 160,000 clones, 80% to 90% found once; its top ten account for 6.5% to 9%. Sequencing was performed on peripheral blood. These receptors originate from a woman between 45 and 65 years old in a cohort sampled during active or convalescent COVID-19.

The chain joins TRBV6-1 to TRBJ1-2; 8 bases fit TRBD1. J gave up 1 base and V 3 bases, and 4 bases lay outside the gene matches. This CDR3 contains 15 residues. Germline loops: CDR1 MNHNS, CDR2 SASEGT. CDR3 nucleotide sequence: TGTGCCAGCAGTGATCGGACAGGGAATAACTATGGCTACACCTTC. It specifies CASSDRTGNNYGYTF.

This clone was seen only a few times. The rearrangement joins TRBV6-4 to TRBJ2-1; 10 bases align to TRBD2. This CDR3 is built from 14 residues. The ends lost 5 bases at V and 5 bases at J; junction bases unmatched: 3. Germline lookup yields CDR1 MRHNA and CDR2 SNTAGT. The DNA of the CDR3 is TGTGCCAGCAGTACTAGCGGGGAAAACAATGAGCAGTTCTTC. Protein product: CASSTSGENNEQFF.

Only a few counts were recorded for this clone. This chain links TRBV5-4 with TRBJ2-2, with a tentative D call TRBD1 (5 bases). V was trimmed by 2 bases and J by 1 base, leaving 6 bases between them. CDR3 size: 14 residues. The germline CDR1 and CDR2 sequences are SGHNT and YYREEE (reference sequence). The CDR3 coding sequence is TGTGCCAGCAGCTTTCAGGGGAACACCGGGGAGCTGTTTTTT. Translation gives CASSFQGNTGELFF.

The gene calls are TRBV3-1 (or the pseudogene TRBV3-2) and TRBJ1-1; 7 positions match TRBD1. The CDR3 has 11 residues. Germline trimming cut 5 bases from V and 11 bases from J; bases unmatched to any gene: 5. The germline gives CDR1 LGHDT, CDR2 YNNKEL (reference sequence). DNA of the CDR3: TGTGCCAGCAGCACGCAAGGGGGCGCTTTCTTT. This translates into CASSTQGGAFF.

J is TRBJ1-2 and V is TRBV30, with 8 positions matching TRBD1. With V trimmed by 2 bases and J by 8 bases, 10 bases remained unmatched. The CDR3 has 14 amino acids. Germline V lookup: CDR1 GTSNPN, CDR2 SVGIG (reference sequence). CDR3 sequence (DNA): TGTGCCTGGAGTAGGTCGGACAGGGTGGGAGGCTACACCTTC. Its protein product is CAWSRSDRVGGYTF.

The chain carries TRBV30 and TRBJ1-5; TRBD1 matches at 9 bases. CDR1 and CDR2 from the germline V gene are GTSNPN and SVGIG (reference sequence). The CDR3 covers 14 residues. Trimming cost V 2 bases and J 6 bases; bases outside gene matches: 5. The CDR3 region has the DNA TGTGCCTGGAGTCCGGGACAGGGAGGTCAGCCCCAGCATTTT. This translates into CAWSPGQGGQPQHF.

The gene calls are TRBV7-6 and TRBJ2-1; 7 nucleotides align to TRBD2. Germline V CDR1 and CDR2: SGHVS, FNYEAQ. The J segment lost 8 bases and the V segment lost 4 bases, leaving 2 bases of the junction unmatched. CDR3 length equals 12 residues. The CDR3 here is CASSYTSDEQFF. The CDR3 DNA is TGTGCCAGCAGCTATACTAGCGATGAGCAGTTCTTC.

The CDR3 loop reads CASSLAGGTYNEQFF. The CDR3 nucleotides are TGTGCCAGCAGTCTAGCGGGGGGAACCTACAATGAGCAGTTCTTC. The chain employs TRBV6-6 and TRBJ2-1; 11 bases line up with TRBD2. V lost 5 bases and J lost 2; bases outside the gene matches: 2. The CDR3 loop spans 15 amino acids. The V gene's germline CDR1 is MNHNY and CDR2 SVGAGI (reference sequence).

The DNA of the CDR3 is TGTGCCAGTAGCTACAGGGCGACGACGGACACTGAAGCTTTCTTT. Translating gives CASSYRATTDTEAFF. The chain uses TRBV19 and TRBJ1-1; perhaps TRBD1 as D (6 bases). CDR3 length equals 15 residues. Germline assignment: CDR1 LNHDA and CDR2 SQIVND (reference sequence). V was shortened by 6 bases and J by 3 bases, with 17 bases between the two germline ends.

The V gene is TRBV30, the J gene TRBJ2-1; D perhaps matches TRBD1 (6 bases). The CDR3 contains 13 residues. The V and J ends lost 3 bases and 7 bases respectively, with 13 bases between them. The germline V gene encodes CDR1 GTSNPN and CDR2 SVGIG (reference sequence). The CDR3 nucleotides are TGTGCCTGGAGGGGGGCAGGGCGGAATGAGCAGTTCTTC. Translated, it gives CAWRGAGRNEQFF.

This clone was observed once. The chain couples TRBV4-3 to TRBJ1-1; 8 bases fit TRBD1. The length of the CDR3 is 16 residues. Trimming removed 1 base from V and 4 bases from J; junction bases left unmatched: 8. Looked up from germline, CDR1 is LGHNA and CDR2 is YSLEER. CDR3 sequence reads: CASSQVHTQGGTEAFF. The CDR3 DNA reads TGCGCCAGCAGCCAAGTCCATACACAGGGGGGCACTGAAGCTTTCTTT.

This sequence joins TRBV7-6 and TRBJ1-3; 9 bases line up with TRBD1. The germline gives CDR1 SGHVS, CDR2 FNYEAQ. V gave up 5 bases and J gave up 0 bases; unmatched junction bases: 5. This CDR3 has 16 amino acids. The CDR3 loop reads CASSRTGDPSGNTIYF. Written as DNA, the CDR3 is TGTGCCAGCAGCCGGACAGGGGATCCCTCTGGAAACACCATATATTTT.